The clone carrying this TCR beta chain was observed once. The sample originates from a study of T cell responses to AZD1222 COVID-19 vaccine. The method was immunoSEQ multiplex PCR; TCRdb's version includes in-frame clones alone and lacks a portion of them. This sample has 150,000 to 200,000 clones, with around 90% found just once. Trimming removed 7 bases at V and 7 bases at J, with 20 bases between. The CDR3 has 15 residues. Germline CDR1 LNHDA, CDR2 SQIVND (reference sequence). This specimen was peripheral blood, taken 28 days after the second AZD1222 dose. The source is an adult who received the AZD1222 COVID-19 vaccine. J is TRBJ1-5 and V is TRBV19, with D possibly being TRBD1 (5 bases). The CDR3 region is CASKWVDGGIQPQHF. The CDR3 bases are TGTGCCAGTAAATGGGTAGACGGGGGGATCCAGCCCCAGCATTTT.